This TCR beta chain stems from a study of blood T cell repertoires in COVID-19. Across the whole study: The United States, Italy and Spain provided the acute and convalescent COVID-19 samples. In each case, the material was cDNA or gDNA derived from T cells, B-cell-depleted T cells, or PBMCs.

Original methodology: Reference gene primer amplification yielded estimated nucleated cell counts. Only in-frame clones appear in the TCRdb table, and some are missing; sequencing was by immunoSEQ multiplex PCR. The V and J calls and clone size come from that table; D and trimming were worked out from the DNA. The sample holds about 260,000 clones, over 80% seen once. V was pared by 0 bases and J by 2 bases, with 12 bases between. The CDR3 runs to 15 residues. Sequences were obtained from peripheral blood. This chain joins TRBV5-3 and TRBJ2-7; the D is unclear. TRBV5-3 belongs to the ORF category, with a function that is uncertain. The receptor was isolated from a woman in her thirties or forties with acute or convalescent COVID-19. The CDR3 DNA reads TGTGCCAGAAGCTTGGACGCCCGAGGTCCCTACGAGCAGTACGTC. Protein sequence: CARSLDARGPYEQYV.